This T cell receptor beta chain came from a study of CD8 T cells in Susac syndrome. Study-level results: The study recognized that the number of individuals in its TCR sequencing and HLA analysis was relatively small.

RNA was extracted with the RNeasy kit, and a quantity of about 0.45 to 1 ug was reverse transcribed using random hexamers. TCRdb recomputed calls from the immunoSEQ multiplex PCR reads with MiXCR, one row per CDR3 protein. This sample carries fewer than 150,000 distinct CDR3 sequences, 90% to 95% of them seen once, and the ten largest clones take 0.09% to 0.15%. The germline V and J ends were trimmed by 4 bases and 0 bases, with 16 bases remaining between them. Looked up from germline, CDR1 is MNHEY and CDR2 is SVGEGT. This CDR3 contains 16 residues. This clonotype has only one observation. Its antigen is unidentified.

This clonotype was obtained from a human donor in good health. The chain joins TRBV6-2 or TRBV6-3 to TRBJ2-7; D gene unclear. Specimen: CD4+ T cells from PBMCs. The CDR3 nucleotides read TGTGCCAGCAGTTCCTATCTAGTGAGGAGCTCCTACGAGCAGTACTTC. Translated, it gives CASSSYLVRSSYEQYF.